This T cell receptor (beta chain) was found in a study of T cells in Graves' hyperthyroidism and ophthalmopathy. Study in general: Prior to any treatment, at the point of initial diagnosis, peripheral blood was collected.

From germline, CDR1 is LNHDA and CDR2 SQIVND (reference sequence). V lost 3 bases to trimming and J lost 3 bases, with 12 bases between them. This CDR3 spans 14 amino acids. Researchers defined stable Graves' hyperthyroidism as no ophthalmopathy progression within 18 months. Those with hyperthyroidism were 18 to 65 years old, newly diagnosed, and ill for under 2 months. Amplification targeted TCR beta CDR3 regions from RNA transcripts. Initially, a first-round RT-PCR of the TCR CDR3 employed the HTBI primer set. TCRdb redid the calling of the multiplex PCR reads with MiXCR, one entry per CDR3 protein. The table shows hundreds of thousands of distinct CDR3 sequences, with 38% occurring only once.

The chain combines TRBV19 with TRBJ2-7; the D gene is possibly TRBD2 (5 bases). The sample consisted of blood. The origin of this receptor is a man younger than 35 with Graves' hyperthyroidism. CDR3 DNA sequence: TGTGCCAGTAGTATCAGCGGAATGGGCTACGAGCAGTACTTC. Protein sequence: CASSISGMGYEQYF. Full variable domain (outside the CDR3, taken from reference TRBV19 and TRBJ2-7): DGGITQSPKYLFRKEGQNVTLSCEQNLNHDAMYWYRQDPGQGLRLIYYSQIVNDFQKGDIAEGYSVSREKKESFPLTVTSAQKNPTAFYLCASSISGMGYEQYFGPGTRLTVT.